This T cell receptor (beta chain) was captured in a study of cytomegalovirus exposure and HLA in healthy donors. About the study: Earlier findings included roughly 120 million unique TCR beta sequences obtained from 150 million to 200 million T cells.

To note about this clone: Its antigen is currently unknown.

Regarding the study as a whole: Most sequenced TCRs were rare (though some public TCRs occurred in many donors).

CDR3 length equals 16 residues. The V gene end was trimmed by 3 bases and the J gene end by 4 bases; junction bases not matched to a gene: 6. Germline V gene lookup returns CDR1 SGHNT and CDR2 YYREEE (reference sequence). This PCR relied on a set of 60 Vbeta primers and 13 Jbeta primers. Original analysis: Later, tens of millions of unique TCR beta chains were counted in an analysis, and approximately 10 million of them were shared. The table came from immunoSEQ multiplex PCR; TCRdb's copy has only in-frame clones and leaves some out. V and J calls and clone size follow that table, whereas D and trimming were derived from the DNA. The profile shows 140,000 to 150,000 clones, around 57% of them singletons.

V and J are TRBV5-4 and TRBJ1-3, with TRBD1 matching 11 bases. Sequencing input: PBMCs. This receptor was obtained from a male donor in good health and CMV-seronegative. In DNA form, the CDR3 reads TGTGCCAGCAGCTCTATGGACAGGGGGCGAGGAAACACCATATATTTT. Translation: CASSSMDRGRGNTIYF.